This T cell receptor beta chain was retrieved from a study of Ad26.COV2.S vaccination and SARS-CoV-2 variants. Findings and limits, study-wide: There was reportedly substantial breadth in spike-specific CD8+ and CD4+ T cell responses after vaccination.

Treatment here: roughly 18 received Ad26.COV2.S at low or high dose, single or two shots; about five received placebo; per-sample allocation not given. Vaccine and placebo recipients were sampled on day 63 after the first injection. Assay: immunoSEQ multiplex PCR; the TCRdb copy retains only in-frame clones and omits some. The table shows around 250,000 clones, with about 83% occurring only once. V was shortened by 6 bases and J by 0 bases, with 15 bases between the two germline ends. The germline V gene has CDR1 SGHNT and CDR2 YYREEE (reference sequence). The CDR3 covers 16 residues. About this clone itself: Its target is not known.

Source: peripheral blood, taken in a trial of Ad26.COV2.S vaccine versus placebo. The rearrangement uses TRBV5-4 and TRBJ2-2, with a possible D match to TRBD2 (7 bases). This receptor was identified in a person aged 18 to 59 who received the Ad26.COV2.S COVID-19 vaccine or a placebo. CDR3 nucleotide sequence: TGTGCCAGCACCCGGGGGGCCCCCTCGAACACCGGGGAGCTGTTTTTT. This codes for CASTRGAPSNTGELFF.